The 18 T cell receptor beta chains given below trace back to one sample, sequenced in a study of blood T cells in healthy people across ages. A J-beta primer mix and a sample-barcoded 5' primer were used in a second PCR of roughly 7 to 12 cycles. TCRdb re-derived calls from the 5' RACE reads in MiXCR, one entry per CDR3 protein. The sample lists hundreds of thousands of distinct CDR3 sequences, approximately 52% occurring once. Sample: blood. These receptors were taken from an elderly woman in good health.

At least ten counts were recorded for this clonotype. The chain recombines TRBV20-1 with TRBJ2-1, with D perhaps matching TRBD2 (7 bases). This CDR3 has 14 residues. Trimming pared 5 bases from V and 3 bases from J, leaving 14 bases between. Germline lookup yields CDR1 DFQATT and CDR2 SNEGSKA (reference sequence). The CDR3 loop is CSAGGGGLYNEQFF. The CDR3 nucleotides are TGCAGTGCTGGAGGCGGGGGCCTCTACAATGAGCAGTTCTTC.

The chain has TRBV5-6 and TRBJ2-2; D might be TRBD2 (5 bases). V dropped 4 bases and J dropped 6 bases, with 16 bases sitting between them. The CDR3 runs 15 residues. Per germline, CDR1 SGHDT and CDR2 YYEEEE. The CDR3 loop reads CASSLLTGGSGELFF. The CDR3 nucleotides are TGTGCCAGCAGCCTCTTAACGGGCGGGTCCGGGGAGCTGTTTTTT.

This chain uses TRBV20-1 with TRBJ2-1; D is ambiguous. The V end lost 0 bases, the J end lost 5 bases, and 14 bases lay between the germline ends. Germline V gives CDR1 DFQATT, CDR2 SNEGSKA (reference sequence). The CDR3 loop spans 15 amino acids. DNA for the CDR3: TGCAGTGCTAGAGATATAAGCGAACAGAACAATGAGCAGTTCTTC. The encoded protein is CSARDISEQNNEQFF.

The chain recombines TRBV29-1 with TRBJ1-1; D may be TRBD1 (6 bases). The germline V and J ends were trimmed by 4 bases and 5 bases, with 14 bases remaining between them. Germline lookup yields CDR1 SQVTM and CDR2 ANQGSEA. CDR3 size: 13 residues. The CDR3 DNA sequence: TGCAGCGTTGGAGGGGGAGGGTGGACTGAAGCTTTCTTT. Protein: CSVGGGGWTEAFF.

The gene calls are TRBV6-1 and TRBJ2-7; D remains unclear. The closer fit of TRBJ2-5 to the DNA end suggests the J call may be wrong. This CDR3 is built from 11 residues. Per the germline V gene, CDR1 is MNHNS and CDR2 is SASEGT. The CDR3 DNA follows: TGTGCCAGCAGTAAGGACGAGACCCAGTACTTC. Protein: CASSKDETQYF.

Comment on this clonotype: A much larger clonotype is one base distant, so this may be a read error. The chain has TRBV3-1 and TRBJ2-3; the D gene is possibly TRBD1 (6 bases). The CDR3 has 17 amino acids. The V end was cut by 4 bases, the J end by 0 bases, with 17 bases between. CDR1 and CDR2 (germline): LGHDT, YNNKEL (reference sequence). CDR3 region: CASSPVRAGVSTDTQYF. For the CDR3, the DNA is TGTGCCAGCAGCCCAGTCCGGGCAGGGGTCAGCACAGATACGCAGTATTTT.

This chain links TRBV6-5 with TRBJ2-1; 10 bases map to TRBD1. The CDR3 extends over 17 amino acids. CDR1 is MNHEY and CDR2 is SVGAGI in the germline V gene. V lost 4 bases, J lost 3 bases, and 9 bases stayed unmatched. The CDR3 loop reads CASSSDMGQGLYNEQFF. CDR3 nucleotides: TGTGCCAGCAGTTCAGACATGGGACAGGGGCTCTACAATGAGCAGTTCTTC.

This clonotype was counted between two and nine times. The rearrangement joins TRBV10-3 to TRBJ2-7; 10 bases are a match to TRBD1. The CDR3 totals 14 residues. J gave up 5 bases and V 6 bases, and 7 bases lay outside the gene matches. CDR1 and CDR2 (germline): ENHRY, SYGVKD. CDR3 amino acids: CAISPGQGFNEQYF. DNA of the CDR3: TGTGCCATCAGCCCGGGACAGGGGTTTAACGAGCAGTACTTC.

This sequence joins TRBV2 and TRBJ1-2, with D possibly matching TRBD1 (6 bases). The CDR3 has 14 amino acids. Germline V gives CDR1 SNHLY, CDR2 FYNNEI. The germline V and J ends were trimmed by 7 bases and 12 bases, with 24 bases remaining between them. The CDR3 loop reads CASTMTSGTTAHTF. Here the CDR3 DNA reads TGTGCCAGCACCATGACTTCCGGGACAACTGCTCACACCTTC.

CDR3 sequence (DNA): TGTGCCAGCAGCATGGGGGCCAACGTCCTGACTTTC. Amino acids: CASSMGANVLTF. The genes are TRBV5-6 and TRBJ2-6; D unclear. There are 12 residues in the CDR3. Germline values: CDR1 SGHDT, CDR2 YYEEEE. Trimming removed 4 bases from V and 4 bases from J, with 3 bases in between.

The chain carries TRBV20-1 and TRBJ2-1, with 8 nucleotides matching TRBD2. The V segment lost 4 bases and the J segment 2 bases; nucleotides outside the gene matches: 13. The CDR3 is 17 amino acids. CDR1 and CDR2 from the germline V gene are DFQATT and SNEGSKA (reference sequence). The CDR3 reads CSATRFGGGGTYNEQFF. CDR3 coding DNA: TGCAGTGCTACTCGTTTTGGGGGCGGGGGGACCTACAATGAGCAGTTCTTC.

The chain joins TRBV4-1 to TRBJ2-1; 8 nucleotides agree with TRBD2. V lost 4 bases, J lost 8 bases, and 10 bases stayed unmatched. The CDR3 extends over 15 amino acids. Germline loops: CDR1 MGHRA, CDR2 YSYEKL. The CDR3 DNA reads TGCGCCAGCAGCCTTGGGGGACTAGGTCAGGATGAGCAGTTCTTC. Protein sequence: CASSLGGLGQDEQFF.

The rearrangement joins TRBV21-1 to TRBJ2-2; no check of the table's D call, TRBD1, against the DNA was made. TRBV21-1 is assigned pseudogene status. This CDR3 is 18 amino acids long. In nucleotides, the CDR3 is TGTGCCAGCAGCTCCCGGCCAGCTAGAATCCTGCACACCGGGGAGCTGTTTTTT. It is translated as CASSSRPARILHTGELFF.

The gene calls are TRBV2 and TRBJ2-1; weak D call: TRBD2 (6 bases). The CDR3 totals 13 residues. CDR1 and CDR2 (germline): SNHLY, FYNNEI. Deletions cut 4 bases from V and 13 bases from J, with 17 bases between. The CDR3 protein is CASSGETGGTQFF. The CDR3 region has the DNA TGTGCCAGCAGTGGAGAAACTGGGGGGACCCAGTTCTTC. Full variable domain (outside the CDR3, taken from reference TRBV2 and TRBJ2-1): EPEVTQTPSHQVTQMGQEVILRCVPISNHLYFYWYRQILGQKVEFLVSFYNNEISEKSEIFDDQFSVERPDGSNFTLKIRSTKLEDSAMYFCASSGETGGTQFFGPGTRLTVL.

As for this clonotype: This may be a read error: a much more frequent sequence differs by one nucleotide. CDR3 DNA: TGCGCCAGCAGCCCCGGACTAACTTCCTACGAGCGGTACTTC. Residues: CASSPGLTSYERYF. This sequence joins TRBV5-1 and TRBJ2-7; D possibly corresponds to TRBD2 (6 bases). Germline assignment: CDR1 SGHRS and CDR2 YFSETQ. The CDR3 loop spans 14 amino acids. The whole variable domain, remainder taken from reference TRBV5-1 and TRBJ2-7, is KAGVTQTPRYLIKTRGQQVTLSCSPISGHRSVSWYQQTPGQGLQFLFEYFSETQRNKGNFPGRFSGRQFSNSRSEMNVSTLELGDSALYLCASSPGLTSYERYFGPGTRLTVT.

This clonotype was seen only a few times. The chain has TRBV5-1 and TRBJ2-1; D tentatively reads TRBD1 or TRBD2 (5 bases each). The J call may be mistaken, given a closer DNA end match to TRBJ2-7. Germline CDR1 is SGHRS and CDR2 is YFSETQ. The length of the CDR3 is 15 residues. CDR3 nucleotides: TGCGCCAGCAACTGGGCAGGGAGCTCCTACAATGAGCAGTACTTC. Its protein is CASNWAGSSYNEQYF.

Many counts were recorded for this clonotype. The chain has TRBV7-9 and TRBJ2-1; 8 positions match TRBD2. Looked up from germline, CDR1 is SEHNR and CDR2 is FQNEAQ (reference sequence). CDR3 length equals 13 residues. Trimming took 8 bases from V and 3 from J; bases not matched to a gene: 3. The CDR3 bases are TGTGCCAGCTTAAGCGGGAGCTACAATGAGCAGTTCTTC. It is translated as CASLSGSYNEQFF.

The V and J genes are TRBV12-3 or TRBV12-4 and TRBJ2-1; a possible D gene is TRBD1 (5 bases). With 6 bases removed from V and 0 bases from J, the gap between germline ends came to 15 bases. The CDR3 is 16 residues long. CDR3 loop: CASSPRQSSSYNEQFF. DNA of the CDR3: TGTGCCAGCAGCCCCAGACAGTCAAGCTCCTACAATGAGCAGTTCTTC.